The present T cell receptor beta chain was sequenced within a study of PD-1 blockade in mismatch repair-deficient tumors. Study-level results: After pembrolizumab, tumor-resident clones rose rapidly, then generally contracted before radiologic responses.

Every patient had mismatch repair deficiency by PCR or immunohistochemistry. TCRs were sequenced from a few patients responding to pembrolizumab. The count of this clone is one. The antigen is not known. Produced via immunoSEQ multiplex PCR; TCRdb's table is partial and in-frame only. Of over 60,000 clones detected, approximately 89% appear once; the ten largest clones hold roughly 13%. The specimen was peripheral blood, collected 52 weeks after starting pembrolizumab. This clonotype was sampled from an adult with mismatch repair-deficient cancer.

CDR3 sequence: CASSQGDRGFYEQYF. CDR3 bases: TGCGCCAGCAGCCAAGGGGACAGGGGATTCTACGAGCAGTACTTC. The gene calls are TRBV4-1 and TRBJ2-7, with 10 nucleotides matching TRBD1. After removal of 1 base from V and 3 bases from J, the junction contained 3 bases not matched to a gene. Germline CDR1 MGHRA, CDR2 YSYEKL. This CDR3 spans 15 amino acids.